The sequence of this T cell receptor beta chain was determined in a study of T cell responses to AZD1222 COVID-19 vaccine. General observations from the study: Donors, mostly white British, included more females; clonal diversity was possibly underestimated. Reportedly, nearly half the spike-specific TCRs target unmutated variant regions.

Concerning this clone itself: As yet, its antigen is unknown.

Clones were sequenced by immunoSEQ multiplex PCR, and TCRdb holds only the in-frame ones, with some missing. This table holds about 140,000 clones, roughly 90% found once. The sequencing used peripheral blood, collected 28 days after the second AZD1222 dose. The sequence derives from an adult who received the AZD1222 COVID-19 vaccine.

This CDR3 reads CASSPTGITEAFF. The CDR3, as DNA: TGTGCCAGCAGTCCCACAGGGATCACTGAAGCTTTCTTT. This chain uses TRBV6-2 or TRBV6-3 with TRBJ1-1, with D possibly TRBD1 on 6 matching bases. Germline CDR1 is MNHEY and CDR2 is SVGEGT. Trimming took off 5 bases at V and 4 bases at J, with 11 bases between the two ends. The CDR3 is made up of 13 amino acids.